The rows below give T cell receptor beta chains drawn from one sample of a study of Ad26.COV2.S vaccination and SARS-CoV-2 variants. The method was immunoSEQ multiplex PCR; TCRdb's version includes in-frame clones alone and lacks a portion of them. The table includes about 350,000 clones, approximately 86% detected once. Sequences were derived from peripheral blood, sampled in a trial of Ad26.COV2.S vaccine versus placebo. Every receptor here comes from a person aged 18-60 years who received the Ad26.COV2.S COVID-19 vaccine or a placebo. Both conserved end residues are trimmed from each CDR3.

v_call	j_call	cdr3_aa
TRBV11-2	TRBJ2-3	ASSHQAAAFLSTDTQY
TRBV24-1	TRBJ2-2	ATSDTLAGGPSGELF
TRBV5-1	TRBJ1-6	AKQSWEALH
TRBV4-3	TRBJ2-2	ASSQGRSFTGELF
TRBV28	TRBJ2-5	ASSVEGYQETQY
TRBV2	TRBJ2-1	ASSLDRRKGEQF
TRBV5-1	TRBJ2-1	ASSLGGTSSYNEQF
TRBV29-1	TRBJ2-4	SVVGGLAKNIQY
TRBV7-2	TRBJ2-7	ASSFLGGTSGVEQY
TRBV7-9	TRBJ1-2	ASRQNNYGYT
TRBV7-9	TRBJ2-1	ASSLTVEQF
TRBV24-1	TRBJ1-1	ATRGRSNTEAF
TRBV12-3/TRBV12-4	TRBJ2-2	ASSTNTGELF
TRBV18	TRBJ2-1	ASSPRTGGLYEQF
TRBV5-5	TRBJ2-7	ASSWTGAYEQY
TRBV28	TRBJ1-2	ASSFYPGSGIYGYT
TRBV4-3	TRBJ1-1	ASSQGSRGQYTEAF
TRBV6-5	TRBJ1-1	ASSFYRGRTEAF
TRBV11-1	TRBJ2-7	ASSPLPGSGDEQY
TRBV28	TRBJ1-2	ASSPEGQGSYGYT
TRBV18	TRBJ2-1	ASSPWAGQNEQF
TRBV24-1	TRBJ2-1	ATSDPRDSSTYNEQF
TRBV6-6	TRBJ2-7	ASSYPARGNEQY
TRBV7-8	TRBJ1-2	ASSRQGLGANYGYT
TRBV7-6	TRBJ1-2	ASSLGLGADYGYT
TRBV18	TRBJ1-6	ASSPDGGGSPLH
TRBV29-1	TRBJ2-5	SVDMVQETQY
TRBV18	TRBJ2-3	ASSPGLGTDTQY
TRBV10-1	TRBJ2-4	ASHTEFLAGLAKNIQY
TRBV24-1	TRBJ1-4	ATSGRGDEKLF
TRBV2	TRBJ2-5	ASTPGETQY
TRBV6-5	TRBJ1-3	ASSFGNTIY
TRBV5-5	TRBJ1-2	ASSLQGDYGYT
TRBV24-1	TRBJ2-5	ATSAGETQY
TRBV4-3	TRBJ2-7	ASSQDTQGGYEQY
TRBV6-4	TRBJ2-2	ASSDSTANTGELF
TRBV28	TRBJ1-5	ASSHYRDRVDQPQH
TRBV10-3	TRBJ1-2	AITDFTGNSNYGYT
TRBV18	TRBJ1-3	ASSPGLVSGNTIY
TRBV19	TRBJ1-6	ASSIGGAVGSPLH
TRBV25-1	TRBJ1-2	ASSARDRRDYGYT
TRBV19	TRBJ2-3	ASARDYTADTQY
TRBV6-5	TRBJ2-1	ASSPASGGSNEQF
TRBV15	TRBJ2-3	ATSRVRGAASTDTQY
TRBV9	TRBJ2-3	ASSDALGDTQY
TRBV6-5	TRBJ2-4	ASSPWKGENIQY
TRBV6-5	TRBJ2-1	ASSPSEGADNEQF
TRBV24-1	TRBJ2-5	ATSDAGQGMETQY
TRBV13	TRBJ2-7	ASSLGQGGSYEQY
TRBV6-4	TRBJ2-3	ASSERGSDSGGATDTQY
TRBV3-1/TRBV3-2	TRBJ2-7	ASSQERTLSYEQY
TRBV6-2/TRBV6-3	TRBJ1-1	ASSWDRGHMNTEAF
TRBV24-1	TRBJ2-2	ATSDLGVDGELF